This is a list of T cell receptor beta chains from one sample in a study of human T cells and chemical hapten exposure. TCRdb re-derived calls from the RACE reads in MiXCR, one entry per CDR3 protein. Here the sample spans approximately 400,000 distinct CDR3 sequences, roughly 5% being singletons. Sequenced here: whole blood, sampled in connection with sensitization to the hapten diphenylcyclopropenone (DPC). The receptors come from a woman in her 50s with alopecia areata. Some clones in this sample may be carry-over from other donors' samples. The CDR3 runs from the conserved cysteine through the conserved F or W. Each record gives: clone size, D gene, V gene, J gene, CDR3 DNA, CDR3 protein. D genes are given only for firm matches. Clone size, where shown, is once, few, many, or a class for clones that have expanded.

>many|TRBD1|TRBV6-5|TRBJ2-7
TGTGCCAGCAGTCAAGGGACAGAACTAGACTACGAGCAGTACTTC
CASSQGTELDYEQYF
>.|.|TRBV7-2|TRBJ2-2
TGTGCCAGCAGCCTTGGACATAGGAACACCGGGGAGCTGTTTTTT
CASSLGHRNTGELFF
>many|.|TRBV6-5|TRBJ1-3
TGTGCCAGTTACTCTGGAAACACCATATATTTT
CASYSGNTIYF
>many|.|TRBV7-9|TRBJ2-3
TGTGCCAGCAGCTTGGGGCTAGGACGGGAAGATACGCAGTATTTT
CASSLGLGREDTQYF
>many|.|TRBV27|TRBJ2-1
TGTGCCAGCAGTTCGAACAATGAGCAGTTCTTC
CASSSNNEQFF
>few|.|TRBV5-1|TRBJ2-3
TGCGCCAGCAGCGCCGGACAGACACTCAGCACAGATACGCAGTATTTT
CASSAGQTLSTDTQYF
>many|.|TRBV12-3/TRBV12-4|TRBJ1-5
TGTGCCAGCAGTGAAACAGGGAGGAATCAGCCCCAGCATTTT
CASSETGRNQPQHF
>many|TRBD1|TRBV4-1|TRBJ1-4
TGCGCCAGCAGCCAAAGGGACAGGGAGGAAAAACTGTTTTTT
CASSQRDREEKLFF
>many|.|TRBV29-1|TRBJ1-1
TGCAGCGCCATGATCCAACAGGGCTTCGCTTTCTTT
CSAMIQQGFAFF
>many|TRBD2|TRBV20-1|TRBJ2-3
TGCAGTGCTAGTTTTAGCGGGGGCTCCACAGATACGCAGTATTTT
CSASFSGGSTDTQYF
>many|TRBD2|TRBV28|TRBJ2-3
TGTGCCAGCAACCAACCGGGACTAGCGGTTTCCTTAGATACGCAGTATTTT
CASNQPGLAVSLDTQYF
>.|TRBD1|TRBV7-6|TRBJ1-3
TGTGCCAGCAGGGCAGACAGGGCCTCTGGAAACACCATATATTTT
CASRADRASGNTIYF
>many|.|TRBV5-4|TRBJ2-5
TGTGCCAGCAGAAAAGGGGGCGGGGGGCGCACAGAGACCCAGTACTTC
CASRKGGGGRTETQYF
>many|.|TRBV6-1|TRBJ2-1
TGTGCCAGCAGTGAAAGAGTTGAAAATGAGCAGTTCTTC
CASSERVENEQFF
>.|.|TRBV20-1|TRBJ1-3
TGCAGTGCCCCGGACCGAAACTCTGGAAACACCATATATTTT
CSAPDRNSGNTIYF
>.|TRBD2|TRBV5-1|TRBJ2-7
TGCGCCAGCAGCTCCGGGACTAGCGGGAGTTTTTCCGAGCAGTACTTC
CASSSGTSGSFSEQYF
>many|TRBD1|TRBV3-1|TRBJ1-3
TGTGCCAGCAGCAACACAGGGGGCTCTGGAAACACCATATATTTT
CASSNTGGSGNTIYF
>few|TRBD1|TRBV7-9|TRBJ2-7
TGTGCCAGCAGCTCTGGACAGGCCAGGAGCTCCTACGAGCAGTACTTC
CASSSGQARSSYEQYF
>many|.|TRBV25-1|TRBJ2-2
TGTGCCAGCACAGGTGCGAACACCGGGGAGCTGTTTTTT
CASTGANTGELFF
>.|.|TRBV6-6|TRBJ1-6
TGTGCCAGCAGGCCGGGGGACTTAAGCATGTCGAGTTCACCCCTCCACTTT
CASRPGDLSMSSSPLHF
>few|.|TRBV5-1|TRBJ2-5
TGCGCCAGCAGCTCGACAGTAATTCAAGAGACCCAGTACTTC
CASSSTVIQETQYF
>many|.|TRBV7-2|TRBJ2-5
TGTGCCAGCAGCTCCGACCAACTAGGGGTTGAGACCCAGTACTTC
CASSSDQLGVETQYF
>many|.|TRBV29-1|TRBJ2-4
TGCAGCGGGGGGGCCAAAAACATTCAGTACTTC
CSGGAKNIQYF
>.|.|TRBV11-1|TRBJ2-7
TGTGCCAGCAGCTTAGGGCCTGGGATCGGCTACGAGCAGTACTTC
CASSLGPGIGYEQYF
>.|TRBD1|TRBV5-1|TRBJ1-2
TGCGCCAGCAGCATCTCGACAGGGAACTATGGCTACACCTTC
CASSISTGNYGYTF
>few|.|TRBV23-1|TRBJ2-3
TGCGCCAGCAGTCAATACGGCAGGGTCACAGATACGCAGTATTTT
CASSQYGRVTDTQYF
>many|TRBD1|TRBV18|TRBJ1-3
TGTGCCAGCTCACCGTCCGGGACAGTATATTTT
CASSPSGTVYF
>.|TRBD2|TRBV24-1|TRBJ2-1
TGTGCCACCAGTGACCCCACGAGCGGGGGGCCTGATGAGCAGTTCTTC
CATSDPTSGGPDEQFF
>.|.|TRBV7-8|TRBJ1-5
TGTGCCAGCAGCTTAACAGGGAATTGGCAGCCCCAGCATTTT
CASSLTGNWQPQHF
>.|TRBD1|TRBV10-3|TRBJ2-1
TGTGCCATCAGTGGACAGGGTAAATACAATGAGCAGTTCTTC
CAISGQGKYNEQFF
>.|.|TRBV12-3/TRBV12-4|TRBJ1-2
TGTGCCAGCAGCTCCAGGAGGCGGGTCGGCTACACCTTC
CASSSRRRVGYTF
>many|.|TRBV21-1|TRBJ2-5
TGTGCCAGCAGCAAAGCACTAGCGGTCGGGACCCAGTACTTC
CASSKALAVGTQYF
>many|.|TRBV11-2|TRBJ2-1
TGTGCCAGCAGCTTAGATCCTGGACTCCCCCCTTTGAATGAGCAGTTCTTC
CASSLDPGLPPLNEQFF
>.|.|TRBV4-1|TRBJ1-5
TGCGCCAGCAGCCCCTTAGGGGAAGGGATCAATCAGCCCCAGCATTTT
CASSPLGEGINQPQHF
>.|.|TRBV7-2|TRBJ2-3
TGTGCCAGCAGAGGGGTGGGGACAGATACGCAGTATTTT
CASRGVGTDTQYF
>.|.|TRBV4-1|TRBJ2-2
TGCGCCAGCAGCAAACAGATAGACGGGGAGCTGTTTTTT
CASSKQIDGELFF
>many|.|TRBV29-1|TRBJ1-5
TGCAGCGTATCTGAGGGAGGCAGCAATCAGCCCCAGCATTTT
CSVSEGGSNQPQHF
>many|.|TRBV2|TRBJ2-3
TGTGCCAGCAGTTACGGGTTAACAGATACGCAGTATTTT
CASSYGLTDTQYF
>many|.|TRBV3-1|TRBJ1-6
TGTGCCAGCAGCCAAGGAACGGATTCACCCCTCCACTTT
CASSQGTDSPLHF
>many|.|TRBV29-1|TRBJ1-2
TGCAGCGTTGCGGACGGCTATGGCTACACCTTC
CSVADGYGYTF
>few|.|TRBV6-5|TRBJ2-3
TGTGCCAGCAGTGAGGGAGCTATAAGCACAGATACGCAGTATTTT
CASSEGAISTDTQYF
>many|.|TRBV11-2|TRBJ1-5
TGTGCCAGCAGCTTAGACAGTTTCAATCAGCCCCAGCATTTT
CASSLDSFNQPQHF
>many|TRBD2|TRBV29-1|TRBJ2-3
TGCAGCGTTGGGCCCGGGGCGGGAGCTCCAGATACGCAGTATTTT
CSVGPGAGAPDTQYF
>many|TRBD1|TRBV20-1|TRBJ1-6
TGCAGTGCTAGAGATGGGAGGGGGCAGGTGGGGCCCCTCCACTTT
CSARDGRGQVGPLHF
>many|TRBD2|TRBV9|TRBJ2-5
TGTGCCAGCAGCGTAGCTAGCGGGAGGCAAGAGACCCAGTACTTC
CASSVASGRQETQYF
>many|TRBD2|TRBV20-1|TRBJ2-7
TGCAGTGCTAGCTGGGCGGGAGAACCATCCTACGAGCAGTACTTC
CSASWAGEPSYEQYF
>.|TRBD1|TRBV10-2|TRBJ1-5
TGCGCCACTCCGGACAGGGATCAGCCCCAGCATTTT
CATPDRDQPQHF
>few|.|TRBV4-1|TRBJ2-1
TGCGCCAGCAGCCAAGATAGTAGCGGAACCTACAATGAGCAGTTCTTC
CASSQDSSGTYNEQFF
>.|TRBD2|TRBV6-2/TRBV6-3|TRBJ2-7
TGTGCCAGCAGCCCACTAGCGAGCAAAGCCGAGCAGTACTTC
CASSPLASKAEQYF
>many|TRBD1|TRBV12-3/TRBV12-4|TRBJ1-1
TGTGCCAGCAGACCCCCGGGACAGGGTCATGGTGAAGCTTTCTTT
CASRPPGQGHGEAFF
>.|.|TRBV28|TRBJ2-7
TGTGCCAGCCGCGCTTTGGGTCGAGGGACCAGCTACGAGCAGTACTTC
CASRALGRGTSYEQYF
>few|TRBD1|TRBV4-1|TRBJ1-4
TGCGCCAGCAGCCCATCAGGGACAGGGCTAAACGAAAAACTGTTTTTT
CASSPSGTGLNEKLFF
>many|.|TRBV7-9|TRBJ1-2
TGTGCCAGCACGGGGACCCCTAACTATGGCTACACCTTC
CASTGTPNYGYTF
>many|.|TRBV28|TRBJ2-6
TGTGCCAGCAGCCTTACTAACTCTGGGGCCAACGTCCTGACTTTC
CASSLTNSGANVLTF
>many|TRBD2|TRBV11-2|TRBJ2-1
TGTGCCAGCAGCTTAGGCCTAGCGGGCGGGGTCTTC
CASSLGLAGGVF
>many|.|TRBV28|TRBJ2-5
TGTGCCAGCAGTTTACTCCGAGAGACCCAGTACTTC
CASSLLRETQYF